This paragraph reports one TCR beta chain. Its target antigen remains unknown. Base qualities are not recorded, but no much larger clone differs from it by a single base. The data were taken from a study of PD-1 and CTLA-4 blockade in melanoma (dated by TCRdb to about 2021). General notes on the study: The study compared how PD-1 blockade and CTLA-4 blockade affected the melanoma-reactive CD8 T cell response in patients with melanoma.

As encoded in the germline V gene, CDR1 is SNHLY while CDR2 is FYNNEI. Trimming takes 5 bases from V and 0 bases from J, and the germline ends sit 11 bases apart. The cysteine opens and the phenylalanine closes a CDR3 of 15 amino acids. Only the CDR3 portion is preserved as DNA: 45 bases, with reading frame beginning at the first base. The protocol used for the library was the immunoSEQ multiplex PCR assay. TCRdb retrieved this table from immuneACCESS and kept in-frame rearrangements only. Not all clones are present; in checked studies, unresolved V genes account for under half, and no reason is known for the remainder. The sample table contains fewer than 20,000 clones; only one count was recorded for about 70% of them. The ten largest make up over 12% of the sample.

Source: CD8+ T cells from peripheral blood, taken from a patient given anti-PD-1 treatment. Recombination joined TRBV2 with TRBJ2-1; the D gene cannot be named for sure. The receptor's source is a human donor with melanoma. At the DNA level, the sequence is TGTGCCAGCAGTAGATCGGGCAGCTCCTACAATGAGCAGTTCTTC. Its protein product is CASSRSGSSYNEQFF.